This is a list of T cell receptor beta chains from one sample in a study of cytomegalovirus exposure and HLA in healthy donors. Sequencing was performed with immunoSEQ multiplex PCR; in TCRdb, only in-frame clones are kept and a portion is missing. The sample includes fewer than 150,000 clones, roughly three quarters of them seen just once. The sequenced sample was PBMCs. These receptors came from a woman between 45 and 65 years old in good health and CMV-seronegative. The CDR3 runs from the conserved cysteine through the conserved F or W. The D gene is left open where the match is weak. Clone size is not always given. Where it is, it says once, few, many or a class for expanded clones.

TRBJ1-6 . . TRBV6-1 CAGSEQGGADNSPLHF TGTGCCGGCAGTGAACAAGGAGGGGCAGACAATTCACCCCTCCACTTT
TRBJ1-2 . . TRBV10-3 CAISDNRDHGYTF TGTGCCATCAGTGATAACAGGGACCATGGCTACACCTTC
TRBJ1-5 . . TRBV10-3 CAISAGLLSYSNQPQHF TGTGCCATCAGCGCGGGTCTATTGAGTTATAGCAATCAGCCCCAGCATTTT
TRBJ1-1 . . TRBV21-1 CASSKAGALENTEAFF TGTGCCAGCAGCAAAGCTGGGGCTCTGGAGAACACTGAAGCTTTCTTT
TRBJ2-2 . . TRBV11-3 CASSLGGEAGELFF TGTGCCAGCAGCTTAGGCGGCGAGGCCGGGGAGCTGTTTTTT
TRBJ2-7 . . TRBV19 CASSSQGTYEQYF TGTGCCAGTAGTAGCCAGGGTACCTACGAGCAGTACTTC
TRBJ1-1 TRBD1 . TRBV5-1 CASSPIQGVETEAFF TGCGCCAGCAGCCCCATTCAGGGGGTTGAGACTGAAGCTTTCTTT
TRBJ2-6 . . TRBV19 CASSMEGWANVLTF TGTGCCAGTAGTATGGAGGGCTGGGCCAACGTCCTGACTTTC
TRBJ1-2 . . TRBV5-1 CASPPVGSANYGYTF TGCGCCAGCCCCCCTGTGGGGAGCGCTAACTATGGCTACACCTTC
TRBJ2-2 . few TRBV5-4 CASSLSGTGELFF TGTGCCAGCAGCTTGTCGGGAACCGGGGAGCTGTTTTTT
TRBJ1-1 . once TRBV9 CASSPRGGPLPLRAFF TGTGCCAGCAGCCCCCGGGGGGGGCCGCTGCCCCTGAGAGCTTTCTTT
TRBJ1-1 TRBD1 . TRBV11-3 CASSIGTGGLAEAFF TGTGCCAGCAGCATTGGGACAGGGGGACTGGCTGAAGCTTTCTTT
TRBJ2-7 . once TRBV4-1 CASSQWGPSSYEQYF TGCGCCAGCAGCCAGTGGGGGCCCAGCTCCTACGAGCAGTACTTC
TRBJ2-1 TRBD2 . TRBV30 CAWSSSGGNEQFF TGTGCCTGGAGTTCTAGCGGGGGGAATGAGCAGTTCTTC
TRBJ2-5 . . TRBV11-3 CASSLGTGRPETQYF TGTGCCAGCAGCTTAGGTACCGGGAGACCCGAGACCCAGTACTTC
TRBJ1-2 . once TRBV18 CASSQNVANMGAHGYTF TGTGCCAGCTCACAAAACGTTGCCAACATGGGAGCTCATGGCTACACCTTC
TRBJ1-5 TRBD1 . TRBV18 CASSPDRGNQPQHF TGTGCCAGCTCACCGGACAGGGGGAATCAGCCCCAGCATTTT
TRBJ2-3 . . TRBV12-5 CASGLGHAGNTDTQYF TGTGCTAGTGGCTTAGGACATGCGGGGAACACAGATACGCAGTATTTT
TRBJ2-6 . . TRBV6-1 CASSEARTVGANVLTF TGTGCCAGCAGTGAAGCGAGGACAGTTGGGGCCAACGTCCTGACTTTC
TRBJ2-2 TRBD2 . TRBV4-2 CASSQGSLAGRTGELFF TGTGCCAGCAGCCAAGGTAGCCTAGCGGGGCGTACCGGGGAGCTGTTTTTT
TRBJ2-7 TRBD2 . TRBV7-8 CASSSRAGEIYEQYF TGTGCCAGCAGCTCGCGAGCGGGGGAAATCTACGAGCAGTACTTC
TRBJ1-1 . few TRBV11-1 CASSLNEVNEAFF TGTGCCAGCAGCTTAAATGAGGTGAATGAAGCTTTCTTT
TRBJ1-2 . . TRBV2 CASSKDIDLPTF TGTGCCAGCAGTAAGGACATAGATCTTCCCACCTTC
TRBJ2-5 TRBD2 . TRBV5-4 CASSLASGGRETQYF TGTGCCAGCAGCTTGGCTAGCGGGGGAAGGGAGACCCAGTACTTC
TRBJ1-2 TRBD1 . TRBV19 CASSIVRQGDWGYTF TGTGCCAGTAGTATCGTTCGACAGGGCGATTGGGGCTACACCTTC
TRBJ1-6 . . TRBV5-4 CASSNNRRDSPLHF TGTGCCAGCAGCAACAACAGGAGAGATTCACCCCTCCACTTT
TRBJ2-3 . . TRBV7-2 CASSLVALVDTQYF TGTGCCAGCAGCTTAGTAGCGTTAGTAGATACGCAGTATTTT